This T cell receptor (beta chain) was documented in a study of CD8 T cells in ankylosing spondylitis (dated by TCRdb to between 2016 and 2019). With respect to the entire study: T cell receptor beta repertoires were profiled in healthy donors and ankylosing spondylitis patients so that disease-linked TCR variants could be found. The full study cohort comprised around 23 ankylosing spondylitis patients and some 110 healthy donors. Peripheral blood samples were taken, and synovial fluid was additionally collected from ankylosing spondylitis patients. Broad study findings and their caveats: According to the report, matched synovial fluid samples from ankylosing spondylitis patients were significantly enriched for the disease-linked clones. Some TCR beta motif variants had previously been reported in synovial fluid and blood of reactive arthritis patients, which suggested common disease-initiation mechanisms. The disease-linked clones had a CD8+ phenotype and were found at relatively low frequencies in peripheral blood. Blood from ankylosing spondylitis patients appeared to be characterized by a TCR beta motif composed of about 8 highly homologous amino acid variants.

This clonotype has only a few counts. It lacks a known antigen. Base qualities are not provided; no much larger clone lies one nucleotide away. The run used an Illumina HiSeq 2500. Quantitative 5'-RACE with molecular barcodes was used to prepare TCR beta libraries. Concerning the study's data processing: Disease-linked TCR variants were identified with a new computational method built on a probabilistic model of VDJ rearrangement. Starting from the raw public reads, TCRdb applied fastp trimming at Q25, assembled clones with MiXCR and retained in-frame beta chains. Each CDR3 protein appears once, grouped with its most common genes and DNA. V and J calls and clone size were set by TCRdb, not the authors. Within this sample are about 250,000 distinct CDR3 sequences, with roughly a third of them counted one time only. Approximately 4.4% of the sample goes to the ten largest clones. Sequences were obtained from blood, either unsorted or a sorted T cell fraction (not recorded which). This receptor was identified in a male donor with ankylosing spondylitis or in good health (not recorded which).

The CDR3 region: CASLRGGSLGEQFF. The base sequence is TGTGCCAGTCTACGAGGGGGTAGCCTGGGTGAGCAGTTCTTC. Recombination connected TRBV12-3 or TRBV12-4 to TRBJ2-1; a tentative D match to TRBD1 spans 6 bases. Between the V and J ends, shortened by 9 bases and 9 bases respectively, the junction contains 21 bases. CDR3 length: 14 amino acids, cysteine to phenylalanine. Only CDR3 DNA is held: 42 bases, read in frame from base 1.